Each of the 17 T cell receptor beta chains below was sequenced from the same sample in a study of CD8 T cells in Susac syndrome. Reverse transcription of roughly 0.5 to 1 ug RNA used random hexamers. TCRdb re-called the immunoSEQ multiplex PCR reads with MiXCR, one entry per CDR3 protein. This table has around 150,000 distinct CDR3 sequences, 90% to 97% appearing once. Material: CD4+ T cells from PBMCs. The receptors were gathered from a human donor with Susac syndrome.

The chain recombines TRBV3-1 with TRBJ2-7; 16 nucleotides align to TRBD2. The junction had 7 bases not matched to a gene; V was cut back by 7 bases and J by 4 bases. This CDR3 spans 16 amino acids. The germline CDR1 and CDR2 sequences are LGHDT and YNNKEL (reference sequence). The CDR3 reads CASTQGLAGGRYEQYF. CDR3 nucleotides: TGTGCCAGCACCCAGGGACTAGCGGGAGGGAGGTACGAGCAGTACTTC.

This chain joins TRBV9 and TRBJ2-4, with TRBD2 matching over 8 bases. The germline gives CDR1 SGDLS, CDR2 YYNGEE. With 0 bases clipped from V and 5 bases from J, the junction kept 7 bases outside the gene matches. This CDR3 comprises 16 residues. The CDR3 DNA sequence: TGTGCCAGCAGCGTAGGGCTCGGGAGGGGCCAAAACATTCAGTACTTC. This codes for CASSVGLGRGQNIQYF.

The chain carries TRBV3-1 and TRBJ2-3, with 10 bases aligning to TRBD2. The CDR3 totals 15 residues. V was clipped by 4 bases and J by 2 bases; unmatched bases: 3. Germline V gene data show CDR1 as LGHDT and CDR2 as YNNKEL (reference sequence). CDR3 nucleotides: TGTGCCAGCAGCCTAGGGACTAGCGCCACAGATACGCAGTATTTT. Amino acid sequence: CASSLGTSATDTQYF.

In nucleotides, the CDR3 is TGTGCCAGCAACAAACAGGGGCGGACTGAAGCTTTCTTT. As protein: CASNKQGRTEAFF. J is TRBJ1-1 and V is TRBV28; 7 nucleotides line up with TRBD1. CDR1 is MDHEN and CDR2 is SYDVKM in the germline V gene. Trimming took 7 bases from V and 5 from J; bases not matched to a gene: 7. The CDR3 is made up of 13 amino acids.

This chain links TRBV4-2 with TRBJ2-5, with 8 bases matching TRBD2. CDR1 is LGHNA, CDR2 YNFKEQ, per germline. This CDR3 region has 17 residues. Trimming took 0 bases from V and 4 from J; bases not matched to a gene: 10. The CDR3: CASSQDVPGGLGETQYF. In DNA, the CDR3 is TGTGCCAGCAGCCAAGACGTACCGGGAGGGCTCGGAGAGACCCAGTACTTC.

The chain recombines TRBV29-1 with TRBJ2-3, with 7 positions matching TRBD1. The junction had 6 bases not matched to a gene; V was cut back by 0 bases and J by 3 bases. CDR1 is SQVTM and CDR2 is ANQGSEA in the germline V gene. The CDR3 totals 15 residues. The CDR3 reads CSVEESGGYTDTQYF. CDR3 DNA sequence: TGCAGCGTTGAAGAGTCAGGGGGATATACAGATACGCAGTATTTT.

The chain uses TRBV20-1 and TRBJ2-4, with D maybe TRBD2 (7 bases). This CDR3 comprises 14 residues. Trimming pared 0 bases from V and 5 bases from J, leaving 11 bases between. Germline loops: CDR1 DFQATT, CDR2 SNEGSKA (reference sequence). The CDR3 nucleotides read TGCAGTGCTAGAGATTTGGGGGGGCAAAACATTCAGTACTTC. Translated: CSARDLGGQNIQYF.

This clonotype appeared once. The gene calls are TRBV5-1 and TRBJ1-1; D uncertain. Trimming left V 0 bases short and J 5 bases short, with 11 bases between. The CDR3 consists of 14 residues. Looked up from germline, CDR1 is SGHRS and CDR2 is YFSETQ. The CDR3 loop is CASSLDGGGTEAFF. CDR3 nucleotide sequence: TGCGCCAGCAGCTTGGACGGCGGAGGGACTGAAGCTTTCTTT.

V gene TRBV2 combines with J gene TRBJ1-2; 10 nucleotides match TRBD1. Germline CDR1 reads SNHLY; CDR2 reads FYNNEI. The CDR3 runs to 13 residues. V gave up 7 bases and J gave up 6 bases; unmatched junction bases: 5. CDR3 sequence reads: CASTGQGGDGYTF. The CDR3 DNA is TGTGCCAGCACTGGACAGGGGGGAGATGGCTACACCTTC.

The genes are TRBV29-1 and TRBJ1-2; maybe TRBD1 (5 bases). In germline, CDR1 is SQVTM, CDR2 ANQGSEA. V shed 6 bases and J shed 2 bases, with 13 bases lying between them. The CDR3 has 13 residues. The CDR3: CSVRDLGNYGYTF. Here the CDR3 DNA reads TGCAGCGTCAGGGACTTAGGGAACTATGGCTACACCTTC.

This clonotype was counted a few times. The V call is TRBV5-1, the J call TRBJ2-7; D assignment may be TRBD1 or TRBD2 (6 bases each). Germline V CDR1 and CDR2: SGHRS, YFSETQ. The CDR3 runs to 16 residues. V lost 6 bases, J lost 2 bases, and 21 bases lay in between. In DNA form, the CDR3 reads TGCGCCAGCAACCTGGGGTCGGGGGCCGTCACCTACGAGCAGTACTTC. Its translation: CASNLGSGAVTYEQYF.

The genes are TRBV5-6 and TRBJ1-2; no firm D call. Trimming left V 2 bases short and J 6 bases short, with 14 bases between. This CDR3 has 14 residues. Germline V lookup: CDR1 SGHDT, CDR2 YYEEEE. CDR3 bases: TGTGCCAGCAGCTTTCCTGGACCAGCAAATGGCTACACCTTC. Translating it yields CASSFPGPANGYTF.

The V gene is TRBV7-9, the J gene TRBJ1-2; no clear D. Germline CDR1 SEHNR, CDR2 FQNEAQ (reference sequence). Trimming removed 1 base from V and 2 bases from J, with 8 bases in between. The CDR3 loop spans 14 amino acids. The CDR3 region has the DNA TGTGCCAGCAGCTTAGAGATCAGGAACTATGGCTACACCTTC. This translates into CASSLEIRNYGYTF.

CDR3 in DNA: TGTGCCACCAGCAGGAGGTATTCAGGGGACACCTCTGGGGCCAACGTCCTGACTTTC. Protein sequence: CATSRRYSGDTSGANVLTF. This chain uses TRBV15 with TRBJ2-6; D possibly corresponds to TRBD1 (6 bases). From germline, CDR1 is LNHNV and CDR2 YYDKDF (reference sequence). V gave up 3 bases and J gave up 0 bases, with 18 bases separating them. The CDR3 totals 19 residues.

V usage is TRBV29-1 and J usage is TRBJ2-5; 7 positions agree with TRBD2. The CDR3 is 12 residues long. The germline V gene has CDR1 SQVTM and CDR2 ANQGSEA. V lost 6 bases to trimming and J lost 5 bases; unmatched junction nucleotides: 6. The CDR3 loop reads CSVPMTSETQYF. The CDR3 DNA is TGCAGCGTCCCTATGACTAGCGAGACCCAGTACTTC.

The chain employs TRBV5-6 and TRBJ1-2, with D maybe TRBD1 (5 bases). The CDR3 is 13 residues long. The germline CDR1 and CDR2 sequences are SGHDT and YYEEEE. V gave up 1 base and J gave up 6 bases, with 10 bases separating them. This CDR3 is CASSLRRDHGYTF. In DNA form, the CDR3 reads TGTGCCAGCAGCTTGAGACGGGACCATGGCTACACCTTC.

This clonotype came up once. The gene calls are TRBV28 and TRBJ2-6; D is unclear. The CDR3 consists of 16 residues. Trimming took 4 bases from V and 0 from J, leaving 10 bases between them. Germline-derived CDR1 and CDR2 are MDHEN and SYDVKM. CDR3 coding DNA: TGTGCCAGCAGTTCCCCTGCCCTCTCTGGGGCCAACGTCCTGACTTTC. Translated: CASSSPALSGANVLTF.